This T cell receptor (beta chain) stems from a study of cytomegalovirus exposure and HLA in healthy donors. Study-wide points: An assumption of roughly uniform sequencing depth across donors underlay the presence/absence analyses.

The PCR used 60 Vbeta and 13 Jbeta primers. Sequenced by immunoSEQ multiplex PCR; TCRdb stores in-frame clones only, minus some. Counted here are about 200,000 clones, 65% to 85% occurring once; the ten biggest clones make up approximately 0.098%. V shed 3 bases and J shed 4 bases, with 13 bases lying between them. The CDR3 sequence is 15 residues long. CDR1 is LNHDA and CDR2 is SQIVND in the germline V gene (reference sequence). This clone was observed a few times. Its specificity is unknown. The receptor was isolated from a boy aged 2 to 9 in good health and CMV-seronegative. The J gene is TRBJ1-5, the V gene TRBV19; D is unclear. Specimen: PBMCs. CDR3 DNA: TGTGCCAGTAGTATGGCAGGTATGGGTAATCAGCCCCAGCATTTT. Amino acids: CASSMAGMGNQPQHF.